This TCR beta chain was identified in a study of cytotoxic CD8 clonotypes in ibrutinib-treated CLL. There are 16 residues in the CDR3. V lost 4 bases and J lost 4; bases outside the gene matches: 12. CDR1 and CDR2 (germline): SEHNR, FQNEAQ (reference sequence). The assay was immunoSEQ multiplex PCR, and TCRdb's table has in-frame clones only and misses some. The sample contains about 250,000 clones, under 80% of which appear only once. The sequencing here drew on PBMCs, taken after 24 months of ibrutinib treatment. The gene calls are TRBV7-9 and TRBJ2-7, with 8 bases aligning to TRBD1. This clonotype was sampled from a human donor with chronic lymphocytic leukemia. DNA of the CDR3: TGTGCCAGCAGCTCTCGAGGGACAGGTGCGGGGTACGAGCAGTACTTC. It translates to CASSSRGTGAGYEQYF.